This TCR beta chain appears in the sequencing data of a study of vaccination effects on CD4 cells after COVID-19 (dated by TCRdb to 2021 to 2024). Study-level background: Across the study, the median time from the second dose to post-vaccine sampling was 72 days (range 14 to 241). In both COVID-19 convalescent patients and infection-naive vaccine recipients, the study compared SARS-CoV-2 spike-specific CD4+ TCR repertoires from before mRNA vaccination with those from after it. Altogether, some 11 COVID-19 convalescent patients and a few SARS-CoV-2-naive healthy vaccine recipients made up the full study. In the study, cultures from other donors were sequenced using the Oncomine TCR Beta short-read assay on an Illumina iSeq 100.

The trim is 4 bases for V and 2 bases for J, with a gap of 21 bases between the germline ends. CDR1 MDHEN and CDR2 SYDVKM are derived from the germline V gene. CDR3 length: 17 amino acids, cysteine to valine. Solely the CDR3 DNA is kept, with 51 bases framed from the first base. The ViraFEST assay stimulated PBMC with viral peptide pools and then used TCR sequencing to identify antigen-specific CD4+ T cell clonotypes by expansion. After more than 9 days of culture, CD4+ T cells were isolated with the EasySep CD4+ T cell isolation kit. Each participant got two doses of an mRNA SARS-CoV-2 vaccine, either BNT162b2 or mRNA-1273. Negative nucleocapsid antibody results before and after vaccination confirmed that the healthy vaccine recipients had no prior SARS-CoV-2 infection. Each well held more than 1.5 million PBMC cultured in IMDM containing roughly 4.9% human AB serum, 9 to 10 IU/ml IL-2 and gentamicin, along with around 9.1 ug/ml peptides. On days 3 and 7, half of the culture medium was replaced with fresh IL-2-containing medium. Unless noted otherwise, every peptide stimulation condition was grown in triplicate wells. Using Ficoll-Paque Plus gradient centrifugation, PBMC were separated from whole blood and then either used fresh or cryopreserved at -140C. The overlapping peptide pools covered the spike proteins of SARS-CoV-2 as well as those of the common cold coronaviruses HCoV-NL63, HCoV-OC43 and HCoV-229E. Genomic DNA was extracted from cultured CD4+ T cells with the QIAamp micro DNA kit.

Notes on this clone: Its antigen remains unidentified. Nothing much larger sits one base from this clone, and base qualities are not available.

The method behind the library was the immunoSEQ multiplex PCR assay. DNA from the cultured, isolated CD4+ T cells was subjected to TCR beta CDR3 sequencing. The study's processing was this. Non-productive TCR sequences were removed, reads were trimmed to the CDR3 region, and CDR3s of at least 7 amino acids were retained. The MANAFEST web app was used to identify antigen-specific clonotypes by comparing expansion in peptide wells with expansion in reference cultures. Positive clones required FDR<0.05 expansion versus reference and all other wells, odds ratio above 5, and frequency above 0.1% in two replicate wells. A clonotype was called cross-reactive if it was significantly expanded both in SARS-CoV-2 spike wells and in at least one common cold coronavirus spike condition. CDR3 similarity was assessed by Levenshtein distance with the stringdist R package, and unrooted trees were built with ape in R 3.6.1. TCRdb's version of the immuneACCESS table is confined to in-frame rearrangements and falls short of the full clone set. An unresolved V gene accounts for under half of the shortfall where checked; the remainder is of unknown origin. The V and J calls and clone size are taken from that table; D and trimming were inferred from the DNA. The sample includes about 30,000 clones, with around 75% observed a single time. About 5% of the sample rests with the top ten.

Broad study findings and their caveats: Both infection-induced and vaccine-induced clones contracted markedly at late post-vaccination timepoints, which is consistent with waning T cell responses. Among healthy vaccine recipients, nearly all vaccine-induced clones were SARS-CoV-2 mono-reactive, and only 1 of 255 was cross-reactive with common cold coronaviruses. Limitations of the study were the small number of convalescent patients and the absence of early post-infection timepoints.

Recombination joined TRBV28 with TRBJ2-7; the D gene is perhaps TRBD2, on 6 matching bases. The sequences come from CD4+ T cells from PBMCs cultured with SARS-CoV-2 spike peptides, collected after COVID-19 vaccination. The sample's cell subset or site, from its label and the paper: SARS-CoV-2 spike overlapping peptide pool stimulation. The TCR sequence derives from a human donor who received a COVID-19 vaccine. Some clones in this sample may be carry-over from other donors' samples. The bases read TGTGCCAGCAGTTCTACCCGGGGTAGCGGCCGGGCCTACGAGCAGTACGTC. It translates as CASSSTRGSGRAYEQYV.